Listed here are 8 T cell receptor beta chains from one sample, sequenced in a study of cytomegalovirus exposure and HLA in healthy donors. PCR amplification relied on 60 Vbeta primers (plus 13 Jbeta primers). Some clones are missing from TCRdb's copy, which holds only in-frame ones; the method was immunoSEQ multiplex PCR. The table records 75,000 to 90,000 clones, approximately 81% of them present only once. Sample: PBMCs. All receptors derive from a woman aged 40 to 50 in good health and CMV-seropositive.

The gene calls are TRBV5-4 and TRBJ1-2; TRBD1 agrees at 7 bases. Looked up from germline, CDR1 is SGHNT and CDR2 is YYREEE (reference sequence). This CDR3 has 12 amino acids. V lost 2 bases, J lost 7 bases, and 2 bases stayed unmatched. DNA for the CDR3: TGTGCCAGCAGCTTCAACAGGGGTGGCTACACCTTC. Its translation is CASSFNRGGYTF.

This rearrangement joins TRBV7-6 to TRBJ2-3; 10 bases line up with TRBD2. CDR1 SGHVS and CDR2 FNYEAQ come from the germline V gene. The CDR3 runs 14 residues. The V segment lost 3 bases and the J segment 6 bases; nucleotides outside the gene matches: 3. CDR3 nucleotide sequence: TGTGCCAGCAGCTTTAGCGGGGGGAGGGATACGCAGTATTTT. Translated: CASSFSGGRDTQYF.

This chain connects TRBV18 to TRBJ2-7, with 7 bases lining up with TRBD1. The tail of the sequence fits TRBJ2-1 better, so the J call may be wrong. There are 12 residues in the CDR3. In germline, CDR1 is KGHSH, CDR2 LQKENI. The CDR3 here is CASSSQGNEQFF. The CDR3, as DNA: TGTGCCAGCTCATCACAGGGGAATGAGCAGTTCTTC.

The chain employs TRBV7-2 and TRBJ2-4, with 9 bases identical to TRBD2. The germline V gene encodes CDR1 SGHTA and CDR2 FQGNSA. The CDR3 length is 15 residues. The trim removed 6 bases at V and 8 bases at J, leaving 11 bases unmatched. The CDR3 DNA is TGTGCCAGCAGTGCGGGGGGGTGGGGAAAGGACATTCAGTACTTC. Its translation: CASSAGGWGKDIQYF.

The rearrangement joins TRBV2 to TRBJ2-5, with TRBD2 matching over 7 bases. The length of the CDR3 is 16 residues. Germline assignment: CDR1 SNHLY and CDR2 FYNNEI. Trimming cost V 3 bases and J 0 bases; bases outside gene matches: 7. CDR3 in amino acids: CASSDSVAGNQETQYF. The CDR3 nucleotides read TGTGCCAGCAGTGACTCAGTAGCGGGTAACCAAGAGACCCAGTACTTC.

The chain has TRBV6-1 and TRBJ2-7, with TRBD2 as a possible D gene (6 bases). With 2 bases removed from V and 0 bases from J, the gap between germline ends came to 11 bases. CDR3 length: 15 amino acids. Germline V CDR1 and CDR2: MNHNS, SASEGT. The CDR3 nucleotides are TGTGCCAGCAGTGAATATGTCGGGAGCTCCTACGAGCAGTACTTC. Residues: CASSEYVGSSYEQYF.

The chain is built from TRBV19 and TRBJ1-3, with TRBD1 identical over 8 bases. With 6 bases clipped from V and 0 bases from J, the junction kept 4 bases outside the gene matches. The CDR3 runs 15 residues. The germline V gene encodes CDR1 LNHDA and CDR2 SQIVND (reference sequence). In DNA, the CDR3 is TGTGCCAGTAGCGAAGGGACAGGCTCTGGAAACACCATATATTTT. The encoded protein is CASSEGTGSGNTIYF.

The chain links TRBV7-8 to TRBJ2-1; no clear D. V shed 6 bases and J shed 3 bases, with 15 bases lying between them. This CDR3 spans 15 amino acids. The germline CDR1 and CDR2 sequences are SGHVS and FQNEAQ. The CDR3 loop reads CASRTGFSSYNEQFF. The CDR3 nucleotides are TGTGCCAGCAGAACTGGGTTTAGCAGCTACAATGAGCAGTTCTTC.